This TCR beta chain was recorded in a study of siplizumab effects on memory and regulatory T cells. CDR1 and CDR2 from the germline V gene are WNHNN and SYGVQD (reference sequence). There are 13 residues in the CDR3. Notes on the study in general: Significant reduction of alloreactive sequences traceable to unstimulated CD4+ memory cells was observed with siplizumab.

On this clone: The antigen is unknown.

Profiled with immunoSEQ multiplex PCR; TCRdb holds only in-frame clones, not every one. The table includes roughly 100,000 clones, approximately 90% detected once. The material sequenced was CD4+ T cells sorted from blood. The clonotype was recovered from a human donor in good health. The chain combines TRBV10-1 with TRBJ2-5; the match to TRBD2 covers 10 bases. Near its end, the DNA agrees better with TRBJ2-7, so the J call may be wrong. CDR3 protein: CASSSSGRDEQYF. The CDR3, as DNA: TGCGCCAGCTCATCTAGCGGGAGAGACGAGCAGTACTTC.